This is a list of T cell receptor beta chains from one sample in a study of T cells after yellow fever vaccination. TCRdb itself ran the 5' RACE reads through MiXCR, one entry per CDR3 protein. The sample yields about 170,000 distinct CDR3 sequences, approximately 6.2% seen once. The sample here was CD4+ T cells sorted from PBMCs, taken on the day of the first yellow fever vaccination. The receptors here all came from a man aged 18 to 30 who received the YFV17D yellow fever vaccine. CDR3s include the opening cysteine and the closing phenylalanine or tryptophan. A D gene is named only where the DNA matches it firmly. Not every row has a clone size; where given, it reads once, few, many or a size class.

cdr3_nt	cdr3_aa	v_call	clone_size	j_call	d_call
TGTGCCATCACATCGGGGTCTGGCTACACCTTC	CAITSGSGYTF	TRBV10-3	.	TRBJ1-2	.
TGCAGCGTTGACGGACTAGCGGGGGGATCCGGGGAGCTGTTTTTT	CSVDGLAGGSGELFF	TRBV29-1	many	TRBJ2-2	TRBD2
TGTGCCAGCAGCTGGGACAGAGGGGAGCAGTTCTTC	CASSWDRGEQFF	TRBV5-6	many	TRBJ2-1	TRBD1
TGCGCCAGCAGCTCTACACCCGCGGATCAGCCCCAGCATTTT	CASSSTPADQPQHF	TRBV5-1	few	TRBJ1-5	.
TGCAGCGTCGATCAGGGGTTTTGGACTGAAGCTTTCTTT	CSVDQGFWTEAFF	TRBV29-1	many	TRBJ1-1	.
TGTGCCAGCAGCCTCGGGACTAGCGGGGGGATTGAGACCCAGTACTTC	CASSLGTSGGIETQYF	TRBV9	few	TRBJ2-5	TRBD2
TGTGCCAGCAGCTACACAGCGGGGGAGACCCAGTACTTC	CASSYTAGETQYF	TRBV5-4	.	TRBJ2-5	TRBD2
TGCAGCGTATGGACAGGGCTCGCAGATACGCAGTATTTT	CSVWTGLADTQYF	TRBV29-1	many	TRBJ2-3	TRBD1
TGTGCCAGCAGCTTAACCGGGACAGGTCCTATGGATACGCAGTATTTT	CASSLTGTGPMDTQYF	TRBV7-2	many	TRBJ2-3	TRBD1
TGTGCCAGCAGTTACTCGACTTCCAGCCAGACCCAGTACTTC	CASSYSTSSQTQYF	TRBV6-5	.	TRBJ2-5	.
TGTGCCAGTAGTATAGCCGCAAGGGGAAAGAATGAGCAGTTCTTC	CASSIAARGKNEQFF	TRBV19	few	TRBJ2-1	.
TGTGCCAGCTCACGGACGGAGGGCAATCAGCCCCAGCATTTT	CASSRTEGNQPQHF	TRBV18	many	TRBJ1-5	.
TGTGCCATCAGTGCGGTTAGCAATCAGCCCCAGCATTTT	CAISAVSNQPQHF	TRBV10-3	.	TRBJ1-5	.
TGTGCCAGCTCACCAGGGGTCAACATGAACACTGAAGCTTTCTTT	CASSPGVNMNTEAFF	TRBV18	few	TRBJ1-1	.
TGTGCCAGCTCACGAATATATCAGGGGGCTGAGCAGTACTTC	CASSRIYQGAEQYF	TRBV18	few	TRBJ2-7	TRBD1
TGCGCCAGCAGCTTAGGGAACCCATTAAGCGATACGCAGTATTTT	CASSLGNPLSDTQYF	TRBV5-1	many	TRBJ2-3	.
TGTGCCAGTAGTGACAGGGTGGTCGAGCAGTTCTTC	CASSDRVVEQFF	TRBV19	.	TRBJ2-1	TRBD1
TGTGCCAGCAGTTTATCCTGGGGGGGGGGGCAAGAGACCCAGTACTTC	CASSLSWGGGQETQYF	TRBV12-3/TRBV12-4	.	TRBJ2-5	TRBD2
TGTGCCAGCAGTGGAGGGACAGGCGAAATCACAGATACGCAGTATTTT	CASSGGTGEITDTQYF	TRBV2	many	TRBJ2-3	TRBD1
TGTGCCAGTAGTACCACAGTCCAAGAGACCCAGTACTTC	CASSTTVQETQYF	TRBV19	many	TRBJ2-5	.
TGTGCCAGCAGTTTAAGAGGGACACCTAGAGAAGAGACCCAGTACTTC	CASSLRGTPREETQYF	TRBV12-3/TRBV12-4	many	TRBJ2-5	.
TGTGCCAGCAGCCAGGGACTAGCGGGGGGGACTCGCACAGATACGCAGTATTTT	CASSQGLAGGTRTDTQYF	TRBV5-8	.	TRBJ2-3	TRBD2
TGTGCCAGCAGCCAAACTAGCGGGGGGGCCGGGGAGCTGTTTTTT	CASSQTSGGAGELFF	TRBV4-2	.	TRBJ2-2	TRBD2
TGCAGCTCTACCCCCGGGACAGGGGGCACAGATACGCAGTATTTT	CSSTPGTGGTDTQYF	TRBV29-1	many	TRBJ2-3	TRBD1
TGTGCCAGCAGCTCCCAAAGGGGGCGGACTGAAGCTTTCTTT	CASSSQRGRTEAFF	TRBV7-9	few	TRBJ1-1	TRBD1
TGCGCCAGCAGCTTGGATGGGGTCACTGAAGCTTTCTTT	CASSLDGVTEAFF	TRBV5-1	many	TRBJ1-1	.
TGCGCCAGCAGCCATAGATACCAGGGGGCGACCAACACCGGGGAGCTGTTTTTT	CASSHRYQGATNTGELFF	TRBV4-1	.	TRBJ2-2	TRBD1
TGTGCCAGCAGTTACCACGGGGGATCAGAGACCCAGTACTTC	CASSYHGGSETQYF	TRBV6-2/TRBV6-3	.	TRBJ2-5	.
TGCGCCAGCAGCTTATTGACAGCTTATAATTCACCCCTCCACTTT	CASSLLTAYNSPLHF	TRBV5-1	many	TRBJ1-6	.
TGTGCCAGCAGCCGAATGACAGTCGGCACTGAAGCTTTCTTT	CASSRMTVGTEAFF	TRBV14	few	TRBJ1-1	.
TGCGCCAGCAGCTTGATGCCCATGAACACTGAAGCTTTCTTT	CASSLMPMNTEAFF	TRBV5-1	many	TRBJ1-1	.